Following are 11 T cell receptor beta chains from one sample sequenced in a study of radiotherapy plus CTLA-4 blockade in lung cancer. The repertoire was sequenced with immunoSEQ multiplex PCR; TCRdb's copy has only in-frame clones and lacks some. The profile shows around 32,000 clones, over 75% of them singletons. This specimen was peripheral blood, taken from a patient treated with radiotherapy plus ipilimumab. The receptors derive from a human donor with non-small cell lung cancer that progressed on radiotherapy plus ipilimumab.

This clone was counted a single time. The rearrangement joins TRBV7-8 to TRBJ1-5; D call uncertain. Germline V CDR1 and CDR2: SGHVS, FQNEAQ. The germline V and J ends were trimmed by 5 bases and 0 bases, with 11 bases remaining between them. The CDR3 length is 15 residues. The CDR3 DNA reads as TGTGCCAGCAGCCCCGAGAGGGATAGCAATCAGCCCCAGCATTTT. Amino acids: CASSPERDSNQPQHF.

This chain uses TRBV15 with TRBJ2-7; TRBD2 might be the D (5 bases). There are 14 residues in the CDR3. Looked up from germline, CDR1 is LNHNV and CDR2 is YYDKDF (reference sequence). Trimming took off 3 bases at V and 12 bases at J, with 21 bases between the two ends. This CDR3 is CATSSVESDGNLYF. CDR3 sequence (DNA): TGTGCCACCAGCAGTGTTGAATCGGACGGGAATCTGTACTTC. The variable domain in full, completed from reference TRBV15 and TRBJ2-7, reads DAMVIQNPRYQVTQFGKPVTLSCSQTLNHNVMYWYQQKSSQAPKLLFHYYDKDFNNEADTPDNFQSRRPNTSFCFLDIRSPGLGDTAMYLCATSSVESDGNLYFGPGTRLTVT.

This sequence joins TRBV7-3 and TRBJ2-7; TRBD2 is a possible D gene (6 bases). Germline CDR1 is SGHTA and CDR2 is FQGTGA. With 5 bases removed from V and 7 bases from J, the gap between germline ends came to 24 bases. This CDR3 comprises 16 residues. The CDR3 bases are TGTGCCAGCAGCCGACCCGTGGGGAGGTTCAGATCGGAGCAGTACTTC. Translated, it gives CASSRPVGRFRSEQYF.

This clone was recorded a few times. CDR3 sequence reads: CASRALNTEAFF. CDR3 bases: TGCGCCAGCAGAGCTCTGAACACTGAAGCTTTCTTT. This chain uses TRBV5-1 with TRBJ1-1; D not resolved. The CDR3 runs to 12 residues. Deletions cut 5 bases from V and 0 bases from J, with 5 bases between. CDR1 and CDR2 from the germline V gene are SGHRS and YFSETQ.

In nucleotides, the CDR3 is TGTGCCAGCAGCCAAGGGGACAGACAAGAGACCCAGTACTTC. Amino acid sequence: CASSQGDRQETQYF. The chain carries TRBV4-2 and TRBJ2-5; 7 bases map to TRBD1. J gave up 2 bases and V 1 base, and 1 base lay outside the gene matches. Looked up from germline, CDR1 is LGHNA and CDR2 is YNFKEQ. CDR3 size: 14 residues.

This clone has only a few counts. The chain combines TRBV6-1 with TRBJ2-1, with D possibly matching TRBD1 (5 bases). Trimming removed 7 bases from V and 7 bases from J, with 14 bases in between. The CDR3 has 13 residues. Germline CDR1 reads MNHNS; CDR2 reads SASEGT. The CDR3 sequence: CASMEGRTNEQFF. CDR3 sequence (DNA): TGTGCCAGCATGGAAGGACGGACAAATGAGCAGTTCTTC.

The chain carries TRBV7-9 and TRBJ1-5; D is perhaps TRBD1 (5 bases). The V end lost 4 bases, the J end lost 2 bases, and 9 bases lay between the germline ends. Germline V gene lookup returns CDR1 SEHNR and CDR2 FQNEAQ (reference sequence). CDR3 size: 14 residues. The DNA of the CDR3 is TGTGCCAGCAGCTGGGGCGGGGGCAATCAGCCCCAGCATTTT. Its protein is CASSWGGGNQPQHF.

V and J are TRBV11-2 and TRBJ1-2; 8 nucleotides line up with TRBD1. V shed 5 bases and J 5 bases; nucleotides not matched to a gene: 10. The CDR3 is 15 residues long. CDR1 and CDR2 from the germline V gene are SGHAT and FQNNGV. The chain's CDR3 is CASSLRQGWLYGYTF. Written as DNA, the CDR3 is TGTGCCAGCAGCCTAAGACAGGGGTGGTTGTATGGCTACACCTTC.

This clone came up once. For the CDR3, the DNA is TGTGCCAGTAGGTTAGGCGGCAGAGGGACTGAAGCTTTCTTT. Translated: CASRLGGRGTEAFF. The chain is built from TRBV19 and TRBJ1-1; unclear D gene. Germline V gene data show CDR1 as LNHDA and CDR2 as SQIVND (reference sequence). Trimming removed 6 bases at V and 5 bases at J, with 16 bases between. This CDR3 is 14 amino acids long.

The chain is built from TRBV4-1 and TRBJ2-3; 12 bases are shared with TRBD1. CDR1 and CDR2 (germline): MGHRA, YSYEKL. V was clipped by 0 bases and J by 2 bases; unmatched bases: 6. The CDR3 extends over 18 amino acids. Here the CDR3 reads CASSQDSWGQGATDTQYF. The CDR3 DNA follows: TGCGCCAGCAGCCAAGATTCATGGGGACAGGGGGCCACAGATACGCAGTATTTT.

The V gene is TRBV4-1, the J gene TRBJ2-3; D is ambiguous. The CDR3 covers 15 residues. V was pared by 0 bases and J by 5 bases, with 12 bases between. Germline V gene lookup returns CDR1 MGHRA and CDR2 YSYEKL. For the CDR3, the DNA is TGCGCCAGCAGCCAAGAACGGCAGGCACGAGATACGCAGTATTTT. Protein product: CASSQERQARDTQYF.